This TCR beta chain is from a study of high-grade serous ovarian cancer treatment subgroups (TCRdb year 2021). Concerning the study at large: On average, sequencing produced approximately 15,000 reads and approximately 7,500 unique TCR beta rearrangements for each sample. The study examined TCR beta repertoires in high-grade serous ovarian cancer patients who were grouped under a laparoscopic triage algorithm by complete gross resection or by neoadjuvant chemotherapy response. Of the roughly 30 patients in the cohort, around ten had no residual disease after primary surgery (R0), around ten were excellent NACT responders, and around ten were poor NACT responders. Each patient contributed one primary tumor and two metastatic tumor samples, giving approximately 91 samples in total. Broader findings and caveats from the paper: The TCR repertoire analyses centered on CDR3, and CDR1 and CDR2 were not analyzed. Neoantigen level correlated positively with TCR clonal relatedness, and copy number variation and mutation load from whole-genome sequencing showed a positive trend with TCR clonal relatedness. Repertoire similarity between tumors from the same patient ranged from about 0.095 to 0.85, while tumors from different patients showed almost no similarity. Bulk tumor TCR sequencing lacked spatial information, limiting insight into HGSC tumor complexity and diversity.

This clone was picked up one time. Its antigen is currently not known. No much larger clonotype is one base removed from it; base qualities were not supplied. Tumor samples were obtained before definitive surgery or chemotherapy. The MD Anderson Biospecimen Extraction Resource handled genomic DNA extraction, while the MD Anderson Cancer Genomics Laboratory carried out the TCR sequencing. High-throughput TCR profiling via ImmunoSEQ was performed on the approximately 90 tumor samples. The authors' pipeline ran thus. Repertoire diversity metrics included richness (unique productive sequences), clonality, evenness and relatedness; Bhattacharyya coefficient assessed similarity between samples. A sensitivity analysis excluded TCRs with fewer than two reads and gave consistent conclusions. TCRdb's version of the immuneACCESS table is confined to in-frame rearrangements and falls short of the full clone set. An unresolved V gene accounts for under half of the shortfall where checked; the remainder is of unknown origin. That table gives V, J and clone size, and the DNA gave D and trimming. This sample holds approximately 6,200 clones; around 75% were observed only once. The ten largest clonotypes hold 10% of the sample.

Deletion took 4 bases off V and 2 bases off J, with a span of 16 bases between the germline ends. The CDR3 covers 15 residues, taking in both the cysteine and the phenylalanine. The kept DNA is CDR3 alone, 45 bases in frame from the first base. CDR1 and CDR2, per the germline V gene, are SGHDT and YYEEEE. This TCR was recovered from a human donor with high-grade serous ovarian cancer. The chain uses TRBV5-6 and TRBJ2-7, with a weak D call of TRBD2 (6 bases match). Sequenced: tumor tissue. The CDR3 reads CASSPTLGGAYEQYF. The nucleotide sequence reads as follows: TGTGCCAGCAGCCCTACGCTGGGAGGAGCCTACGAGCAGTACTTC.